This TCR beta chain was captured in a study of blood T cell repertoires in COVID-19. Background on the study: The United States, Italy and Spain provided the acute and convalescent COVID-19 samples. PBMCs, B-cell-depleted T cells, or T cells were the source of the cDNA or gDNA that made up the material.

Profiled with immunoSEQ multiplex PCR; TCRdb holds only in-frame clones, not every one. Of about 250,000 clones in the sample, roughly 90% were seen once. The CDR3 spans 16 residues. The V and J ends lost 7 bases and 3 bases respectively, with 21 bases between them. CDR1 SEHNR and CDR2 FQNEAQ come from the germline V gene (reference sequence). The rearrangement uses TRBV7-9 and TRBJ1-1, with no clear D. Sequencing was done on a sample of PBMCs or T cells enriched from blood (not recorded which). The source of this sequence is a woman aged 45-65 years who had recovered from COVID-19. The CDR3 reads CASTLGRASRDTEAFF. The CDR3 DNA follows: TGTGCCAGCACCCTCGGGAGGGCTTCAAGGGACACTGAAGCTTTCTTT.